Each of the 30 T cell receptor beta chains below was sequenced from the same sample in a study of cytomegalovirus exposure and HLA in healthy donors. Assay used: immunoSEQ multiplex PCR; TCRdb lists only in-frame clones, some missing. Here the sample spans more than 85,000 clones, 86% being singletons. The sample taken for sequencing was PBMCs. Every receptor here comes from a woman under 30 in good health and CMV-seropositive.

This chain connects TRBV18 to TRBJ2-7; possibly TRBD2 for D (6 bases). There are 13 residues in the CDR3. From germline, CDR1 is KGHSH and CDR2 LQKENI. Trimming stripped 8 bases from V and 3 bases from J, with 14 bases between. CDR3 in DNA: TGTGCCAGCCCACGCCGGGACTTCTACGAGCAGTACTTC. Protein product: CASPRRDFYEQYF.

V usage is TRBV2 and J usage is TRBJ2-7; possibly TRBD2 for D (7 bases). V was cut by 5 bases and J by 7 bases, with 18 bases left in between. Germline assignment: CDR1 SNHLY and CDR2 FYNNEI. The CDR3 covers 14 residues. The CDR3 is CASSLVGGLEEQYF. The CDR3 DNA follows: TGTGCCAGCAGTCTAGTGGGGGGGCTTGAAGAGCAGTACTTC.

The V and J genes are TRBV29-1 and TRBJ2-1; 7 nucleotides line up with TRBD1. The CDR3 is 14 residues long. J lost 4 bases, V lost 6 bases, and 9 bases had no gene match. Germline loops: CDR1 SQVTM, CDR2 ANQGSEA. CDR3: CSVGDSSVYNEQFF. The CDR3 region has the DNA TGCAGCGTGGGGGACAGCTCAGTATACAATGAGCAGTTCTTC.

This sequence joins TRBV7-8 and TRBJ1-2; D perhaps matches TRBD1 (5 bases). This CDR3 has 15 amino acids. Trimming pared 1 base from V and 8 bases from J, leaving 17 bases between. The germline gives CDR1 SGHVS, CDR2 FQNEAQ. In DNA, the CDR3 is TGTGCCAGCAGCTTAGTTCTGCGGGACCAGCAGGGCTACACCTTC. Translating gives CASSLVLRDQQGYTF.

This chain joins TRBV27 and TRBJ2-5; 14 nucleotides match TRBD2. Germline V lookup: CDR1 MNHEY, CDR2 SMNVEV (reference sequence). This CDR3 region has 15 residues. V shed 8 bases, J shed 2 bases, and the junction held 4 bases outside the gene matches. As DNA, the CDR3 is TGTGCCAGCGGACTAGCGGGAGGCTGGCAAGAGACCCAGTACTTC. Protein sequence: CASGLAGGWQETQYF.

CDR3 nucleotide sequence: TGTGCCAGCAGTGAAGGTCGGGGGGATACGCAGTATTTT. Translating it yields CASSEGRGDTQYF. This chain connects TRBV6-1 to TRBJ2-3, with D possibly TRBD2 on 6 matching bases. This CDR3 spans 13 amino acids. The V gene's germline CDR1 is MNHNS and CDR2 SASEGT. V shed 1 base and J shed 6 bases, with 8 bases lying between them.

The chain employs TRBV4-1 and TRBJ1-3, with D unclear. Trimming took 5 bases from V and 0 from J, leaving 17 bases between them. Germline loops: CDR1 MGHRA, CDR2 YSYEKL. The CDR3 extends over 17 amino acids. The CDR3 loop reads CASSSTPAFTSGNTIYF. CDR3 coding DNA: TGCGCCAGCAGCTCCACTCCCGCCTTTACCTCTGGAAACACCATATATTTT.

DNA for the CDR3: TGTGCCAGCAGCCCCATAACCCCCCAGGGGGCAGGGACTGAAGCTTTCTTT. Translating gives CASSPITPQGAGTEAFF. The chain carries TRBV11-2 and TRBJ1-1; TRBD1 aligns across 8 bases. Germline V gene lookup returns CDR1 SGHAT and CDR2 FQNNGV. This CDR3 region has 17 residues. The V and J ends lost 5 bases and 5 bases, in that order; junction bases with no gene match: 16.

This clone has a handful of counts. This chain's CDR3 is CASSVGSSGNYGYTF. The CDR3 DNA reads as TGTGCCAGCAGCGTAGGGTCCTCGGGTAACTATGGCTACACCTTC. The chain is built from TRBV7-9 and TRBJ1-2; D remains unclear. V shed 5 bases and J shed 1 base, with 14 bases lying between them. The CDR3 loop spans 15 amino acids. Germline lookup yields CDR1 SEHNR and CDR2 FQNEAQ (reference sequence).

Here the CDR3 DNA reads TGCGCCAGCAGCCAAGGTCCAGGGACTTTGAACACTGAAGCTTTCTTT. Its protein product is CASSQGPGTLNTEAFF. The rearrangement uses TRBV4-1 and TRBJ1-1; perhaps TRBD1 as D (5 bases). CDR1 MGHRA and CDR2 YSYEKL come from the germline V gene. The length of the CDR3 is 16 residues. Deletions cut 1 base from V and 0 bases from J, with 12 bases between.

This clone showed up just once. The gene calls are TRBV29-1 and TRBJ1-5, with no clear D. The ends were cut back, 7 bases at V and 0 bases at J, with 13 bases in the middle. The CDR3 spans 14 residues. Looked up from germline, CDR1 is SQVTM and CDR2 is ANQGSEA. CDR3 loop: CSAEAADSNQPQHF. DNA of the CDR3: TGCAGCGCCGAAGCGGCAGATAGCAATCAGCCCCAGCATTTT.

The chain joins TRBV30 to TRBJ2-3; possible D gene TRBD2, 5 bases. There are 16 residues in the CDR3. Germline values: CDR1 GTSNPN, CDR2 SVGIG (reference sequence). The V end lost 0 bases, the J end lost 2 bases, and 15 bases lay between the germline ends. CDR3 bases: TGTGCCTGGAGTGTACCGAACTACGGGGTCACAGATACGCAGTATTTT. It translates to CAWSVPNYGVTDTQYF.

The chain combines TRBV5-4 with TRBJ1-6, with a possible D match to TRBD1 (6 bases). The CDR3 runs 13 residues. Trimming cost V 2 bases and J 7 bases, with 7 bases left between them. The germline CDR1 and CDR2 sequences are SGHNT and YYREEE (reference sequence). The CDR3 reads CASSFQGNSPLHF. CDR3 coding DNA: TGTGCCAGCAGCTTCCAGGGGAATTCACCCCTCCACTTT.

This sequence joins TRBV19 and TRBJ2-3; maybe TRBD2 (6 bases). This CDR3 is 15 amino acids long. V was shortened by 3 bases and J by 4 bases, with 14 bases between the two germline ends. Germline loops: CDR1 LNHDA, CDR2 SQIVND (reference sequence). The CDR3 region has the DNA TGTGCCAGTAGTATGCCCGGGGGTATCGCAGATACGCAGTATTTT. This sequence encodes CASSMPGGIADTQYF.

J is TRBJ2-1 and V is TRBV4-1; TRBD2 matches at 8 bases. With 5 bases clipped from V and 9 bases from J, the junction kept 18 bases outside the gene matches. The length of the CDR3 is 17 residues. Germline-derived CDR1 and CDR2 are MGHRA and YSYEKL. CDR3 residues: CASSSFGGAGALAEQFF. CDR3 DNA: TGCGCCAGCAGCTCCTTCGGGGGAGCGGGGGCCTTAGCTGAGCAGTTCTTC.

This chain connects TRBV7-3 to TRBJ2-2; the D gene is possibly TRBD2 (5 bases). The CDR3 has 16 amino acids. Germline V gene data show CDR1 as SGHTA and CDR2 as FQGTGA. Trimming cost V 5 bases and J 0 bases, with 13 bases left between them. Written as DNA, the CDR3 is TGTGCCAGCAGCCCCTACATGGGAGCGAACACCGGGGAGCTGTTTTTT. Its translation: CASSPYMGANTGELFF.

V gene TRBV6-6 combines with J gene TRBJ1-1, with TRBD1 matching over 11 bases. CDR1 and CDR2 from the germline V gene are MNHNY and SVGAGI (reference sequence). The CDR3 spans 14 residues. Losses at the gene ends were 4 bases for V and 11 bases for J; bases not matched to a gene: 9. For the CDR3, the DNA is TGTGCCAGCAGTTCCTTGGACAGGGGGCTTTGGGCTTTCTTT. Its protein product is CASSSLDRGLWAFF.

This clone has a single count. J is TRBJ2-3 and V is TRBV19; D might be TRBD2 (5 bases). Deletions cut 3 bases from V and 1 base from J, with 11 bases between. The germline gives CDR1 LNHDA, CDR2 SQIVND (reference sequence). The CDR3 extends over 15 amino acids. Written as DNA, the CDR3 is TGTGCCAGTAGTATTTGGCGGACTGGCACAGATACGCAGTATTTT. It specifies CASSIWRTGTDTQYF.

The gene calls are TRBV6-5 and TRBJ1-1; a possible D gene is TRBD1 (5 bases). Germline V lookup: CDR1 MNHEY, CDR2 SVGAGI. Trimming pared 2 bases from V and 1 base from J, leaving 11 bases between. This CDR3 comprises 15 residues. The CDR3 region is CASSYLQGSNTEAFF. DNA for the CDR3: TGTGCCAGCAGTTACCTTCAGGGCTCGAACACTGAAGCTTTCTTT.

The chain combines TRBV6-5 with TRBJ1-1; tentative D call: TRBD1 (5 bases). The V and J ends lost 7 bases and 4 bases respectively, with 19 bases between them. The length of the CDR3 is 15 residues. The germline CDR1 and CDR2 sequences are MNHEY and SVGAGI. The CDR3 sequence: CASTKGRGSVTEAFF. DNA of the CDR3: TGTGCCAGCACCAAGGGGCGGGGAAGCGTCACTGAAGCTTTCTTT.

This chain uses TRBV2 with TRBJ2-7; D gene uncertain. Germline assignment: CDR1 SNHLY and CDR2 FYNNEI. This CDR3 is built from 12 residues. Trimming left V 1 base short and J 6 bases short, with 7 bases between. The chain's CDR3 is CASSEDSSEQYF. The CDR3 nucleotides read TGTGCCAGCAGTGAAGACTCGAGCGAGCAGTACTTC.

The genes are TRBV6-5 and TRBJ1-1; D possibly corresponds to TRBD1 (6 bases). Per the germline V gene, CDR1 is MNHEY and CDR2 is SVGAGI. The CDR3 is 12 amino acids. V lost 5 bases and J lost 5, with 9 bases in between. CDR3 loop: CASSQGMTEAFF. CDR3 in DNA: TGTGCCAGCAGTCAGGGGATGACTGAAGCTTTCTTT.

The CDR3 spells CASSLVSQGARQPQHF. The CDR3 DNA reads as TGTGCCAGCAGCTTAGTTAGCCAGGGGGCGCGTCAGCCCCAGCATTTT. The J gene is TRBJ1-5, the V gene TRBV7-8; the match to TRBD1 covers 8 bases. In germline, CDR1 is SGHVS, CDR2 FQNEAQ. The CDR3 is made up of 16 amino acids. Losses at the gene ends were 1 base for V and 6 bases for J; bases not matched to a gene: 8.

The chain recombines TRBV5-1 with TRBJ1-1; D is ambiguous. CDR3 length: 14 residues. Germline CDR1 is SGHRS and CDR2 is YFSETQ. With 2 bases removed from V and 1 base from J, the gap between germline ends came to 9 bases. DNA for the CDR3: TGCGCCAGCAGCTTTGAAGGGAGGAACACTGAAGCTTTCTTT. It specifies CASSFEGRNTEAFF.

The CDR3 DNA follows: TGTGCCAGCTGCCACGCGGGGGAACTCACAGATACGCAGTATTTT. It is translated as CASCHAGELTDTQYF. This chain joins TRBV28 and TRBJ2-3; 7 bases agree with TRBD2. CDR3 size: 15 residues. Trimming at V came to 8 bases and at J to 2 bases, leaving 10 bases not matched to a gene. Germline V gives CDR1 MDHEN, CDR2 SYDVKM.

This clone was detected only once. The V gene is TRBV21-1, the J gene TRBJ2-5; the DNA was not compared with TRBD1, the D call given in the table. TRBV21-1 is a pseudogene segment. CDR3 size: 15 residues. The CDR3 reads CASSKGRTGEKTQYF. In DNA, the CDR3 is TGTGCCAGCAGCAAAGGTCGGACAGGGGAAAAGACCCAGTACTTC.

The chain couples TRBV7-9 to TRBJ1-1; no clear D gene. From germline, CDR1 is SEHNR and CDR2 FQNEAQ (reference sequence). The CDR3 totals 12 residues. Trimming pared 5 bases from V and 4 bases from J, leaving 8 bases between. CDR3 in DNA: TGTGCCAGCAGCCCTTTGGCCACTGAAGCTTTCTTT. It translates to CASSPLATEAFF.

V and J are TRBV5-1 and TRBJ1-4; no clear D. The ends were cut back, 3 bases at V and 0 bases at J, with 9 bases in the middle. The germline V gene encodes CDR1 SGHRS and CDR2 YFSETQ. The CDR3 has 15 amino acids. Written as DNA, the CDR3 is TGCGCCAGCAGCTACACAAAAGCAACTAATGAAAAACTGTTTTTT. This sequence encodes CASSYTKATNEKLFF.

This chain links TRBV7-6 with TRBJ2-5; D possibly corresponds to TRBD2 (5 bases). Trimming cost V 3 bases and J 1 base, with 6 bases left between them. The CDR3 is made up of 13 amino acids. Germline lookup yields CDR1 SGHVS and CDR2 FNYEAQ. The chain's CDR3 is CASSLRAQETQYF. CDR3 nucleotide sequence: TGTGCCAGCAGCTTGCGGGCCCAAGAGACCCAGTACTTC.

There are many counts of this clone. The rearrangement links TRBV7-9 to TRBJ1-2, with D unclear. Trimming cost V 4 bases and J 3 bases, with 12 bases left between them. CDR1 and CDR2 (germline): SEHNR, FQNEAQ (reference sequence). This CDR3 is built from 14 residues. The DNA of the CDR3 is TGTGCCAGCAGCTCCGCGGGAAGGGACTATGGCTACACCTTC. Translating gives CASSSAGRDYGYTF.